One and the same sample provided the 16 T cell receptor beta chains below, sequenced in a study of blood T cell repertoires in COVID-19. Sequencing used immunoSEQ multiplex PCR; TCRdb keeps in-frame clones, though not all of them. The repertoire holds 240,000 or so clones, with approximately 86% as singletons. Material: peripheral blood. The origin of the receptors is a woman in her 70s with active or convalescent COVID-19.

This sequence joins TRBV4-1 and TRBJ1-4, with a possible D match to TRBD1 (5 bases). CDR3 length: 18 amino acids. CDR1 is MGHRA, CDR2 YSYEKL, per germline. Trimming pared 0 bases from V and 10 bases from J, leaving 24 bases between. CDR3 DNA: TGCGCCAGCAGCCAAGAGGGAACCCTTCCAGGGTTAAGGGCAAAACTGTTTTTT. Protein sequence: CASSQEGTLPGLRAKLFF.

J is TRBJ2-2 and V is TRBV12-3 or TRBV12-4; D remains ambiguous. The CDR3 contains 13 residues. Trimming took off 3 bases at V and 8 bases at J, with 10 bases between the two ends. The CDR3 nucleotides read TGTGCCAGCAGTTTGGCCTCTCTTGGGGAGCTGTTTTTT. Translation: CASSLASLGELFF.

This chain uses TRBV27 with TRBJ1-6; the D gene is possibly TRBD1 (6 bases). This CDR3 is built from 14 residues. Germline CDR1 and CDR2: MNHEY and SMNVEV (reference sequence). Trimming left V 7 bases short and J 10 bases short, with 17 bases between. The CDR3 DNA reads as TGTGCCAGCACCGAAAACAGGGTTTACTCACCCCTCCACTTT. Translating it yields CASTENRVYSPLHF.

The V and J genes are TRBV4-3 and TRBJ1-2; maybe TRBD1 (5 bases). Germline CDR1 and CDR2: LGHNA and YSLEER. V was shortened by 0 bases and J by 2 bases, with 7 bases between the two germline ends. The CDR3 is made up of 14 amino acids. CDR3 loop: CASSQDRGNYGYTF. The CDR3, as DNA: TGCGCCAGCAGCCAAGATCGGGGGAACTATGGCTACACCTTC.

V is TRBV6-5 and J is TRBJ1-1, with D possibly matching TRBD1 (5 bases). V was pared by 5 bases and J by 6 bases, with 10 bases between. CDR1 is MNHEY and CDR2 is SVGAGI in the germline V gene. The CDR3 extends over 12 amino acids. The CDR3: CASSTGFAEAFF. The CDR3 coding sequence is TGTGCCAGCAGTACAGGTTTCGCTGAAGCTTTCTTT.

This clone was seen a few times. The rearrangement links TRBV18 to TRBJ2-3; D unresolved. Germline V gene sequence: CDR1 KGHSH, CDR2 LQKENI. The CDR3 is 14 residues long. Trimming removed 0 bases from V and 4 bases from J, with 8 bases in between. CDR3 in DNA: TGTGCCAGCTCACCACCGTCACTTCCAGATACGCAGTATTTT. It yields the protein CASSPPSLPDTQYF.

This rearrangement joins TRBV3-1 (or the pseudogene TRBV3-2) to TRBJ2-7, with D perhaps matching TRBD1 (5 bases). CDR1 LGHDT and CDR2 YNNKEL come from the germline V gene (reference sequence). Trimming took off 0 bases at V and 6 bases at J, with 6 bases between the two ends. This CDR3 has 12 residues. CDR3 nucleotides: TGTGCCAGCAGCCAAGACAGGGCCGAGCAGTACTTC. Amino acid sequence: CASSQDRAEQYF.

The V and J genes are TRBV7-2 and TRBJ1-2; 8 bases agree with TRBD1. The CDR3 sequence is 15 residues long. V trimming: 4 bases; J trimming: 2 bases; junction bases outside the gene matches: 6. The germline V gene has CDR1 SGHTA and CDR2 FQGNSA. The CDR3: CASSSGQGHNYGYTF. The CDR3 DNA reads TGTGCCAGCAGCTCCGGACAGGGCCACAACTATGGCTACACCTTC.

As to this clone: A read error may produce the germline difference seen at one junction end. The chain is built from TRBV11-3 and TRBJ2-5; D may be TRBD1 (6 bases). CDR1 and CDR2 from the germline V gene are SGHNT and YENEEA. The CDR3 is 14 amino acids. CDR3 bases: TGTGCCAGCAGCTTAGAGGGGGCTCAAGGGACCCAGTACTTC. As protein: CASSLEGAQGTQYF.

This sequence joins TRBV6-2 or TRBV6-3 and TRBJ2-3; 9 nucleotides agree with TRBD2. The CDR3 has 15 residues. With V trimmed by 4 bases and J by 4 bases, 6 bases remained unmatched. Germline CDR1 reads MNHEY; CDR2 reads SVGEGT. CDR3 region: CASSSRGGGADTQYF. DNA of the CDR3: TGTGCCAGCAGTTCCCGCGGCGGGGGGGCAGATACGCAGTATTTT.

The chain joins TRBV18 to TRBJ1-2, with D perhaps matching TRBD1 (5 bases). The germline V gene encodes CDR1 KGHSH and CDR2 LQKENI. With 5 bases removed from V and 4 bases from J, the gap between germline ends came to 8 bases. This CDR3 has 12 residues. This CDR3 reads CASSSDTYGYTF. CDR3 nucleotide sequence: TGTGCCAGCTCATCGGACACCTATGGCTACACCTTC.

This clone has just one count. V gene TRBV18 combines with J gene TRBJ1-4; D unclear. The CDR3 is 17 amino acids. Germline CDR1 reads KGHSH; CDR2 reads LQKENI. Deletions cut 2 bases from V and 7 bases from J, with 20 bases between. Written as DNA, the CDR3 is TGTGCCAGCTCACCATATTATATAAGGGAGAGGGCTGAAAAACTGTTTTTT. Residues: CASSPYYIRERAEKLFF.

This clone has just a few counts. The rearrangement links TRBV5-1 to TRBJ1-1; D uncertain. The CDR3 has 14 amino acids. Germline V gene data show CDR1 as SGHRS and CDR2 as YFSETQ. V lost 0 bases, J lost 6 bases, and 12 bases lay in between. CDR3 amino acids: CASSLEGGYAEAFF. CDR3 coding DNA: TGCGCCAGCAGCTTGGAGGGCGGGTACGCTGAAGCTTTCTTT. The variable domain in full, completed from reference TRBV5-1 and TRBJ1-1, reads KAGVTQTPRYLIKTRGQQVTLSCSPISGHRSVSWYQQTPGQGLQFLFEYFSETQRNKGNFPGRFSGRQFSNSRSEMNVSTLELGDSALYLCASSLEGGYAEAFFGQGTRLTVV.

The chain joins TRBV21-1 to TRBJ1-5. TRBV21-1 is designated a pseudogene. This CDR3 has 17 amino acids. CDR3 sequence: CASSKVNSVYSNQPQHF. The CDR3 nucleotides are TGTGCCAGCAGCAAAGTAAATAGCGTATATAGCAATCAGCCCCAGCATTTT.

This sequence joins TRBV20-1 and TRBJ2-1; no definite D call. The CDR3 length is 11 residues. Germline-derived CDR1 and CDR2 are DFQATT and SNEGSKA (reference sequence). V was pared by 1 base and J by 8 bases, with 6 bases between. This chain's CDR3 is CSARGDYEQFF. In DNA form, the CDR3 reads TGCAGTGCTAGAGGCGATTATGAGCAGTTCTTC.

The rearrangement joins TRBV10-3 to TRBJ2-7; 8 bases line up with TRBD1. This CDR3 comprises 12 residues. CDR1 and CDR2 (germline): ENHRY, SYGVKD. With V trimmed by 7 bases and J by 6 bases, 5 bases remained unmatched. The CDR3 sequence is CAITPTGGEQYF. In DNA, the CDR3 is TGTGCCATCACCCCCACAGGGGGCGAGCAGTACTTC.